The 14 T cell receptor beta chains below all came from one sample that was sequenced in a study of blood T cells in healthy people across ages. A second about 7 to 12 cycle PCR used barcoded and J-beta primers. TCRdb itself ran the 5' RACE reads through MiXCR, one entry per CDR3 protein. The sample consists of 980,000 or so distinct CDR3 sequences, around 46% of them appearing once. Sequences were obtained from blood. The receptors derive from a man under 40 in good health.

This rearrangement joins TRBV5-1 to TRBJ2-3; TRBD2 matches 13 bases. J was trimmed by 0 bases and V by 4 bases; bases with no gene match: 8. Germline assignment: CDR1 SGHRS and CDR2 YFSETQ. The CDR3 sequence is 18 residues long. The DNA of the CDR3 is TGCGCCAGCAGCCCTGGACTAGCGGGGGTTTCTAGCACAGATACGCAGTATTTT. Amino acids: CASSPGLAGVSSTDTQYF.

This clonotype turned up a few times. V usage is TRBV27 and J usage is TRBJ2-1, with a weak D call TRBD2 (7 bases). Germline V CDR1 and CDR2: MNHEY, SMNVEV (reference sequence). The V end lost 7 bases, the J end lost 0 bases, and 16 bases lay between the germline ends. There are 16 residues in the CDR3. The CDR3 is CASTPWGGNSYNEQFF. Written as DNA, the CDR3 is TGTGCCAGCACCCCCTGGGGGGGCAACTCCTACAATGAGCAGTTCTTC.

Regarding this clonotype: This sequence may be a read error, since a much larger clone differs from it by one base. The chain recombines TRBV20-1 with TRBJ2-1; D tentatively fits TRBD1 or TRBD2 (7 bases each). Germline CDR1 is DFQATT and CDR2 is SNEGSKA (reference sequence). This CDR3 contains 16 residues. V was trimmed by 0 bases and J by 7 bases, leaving 19 bases between them. CDR3 DNA sequence: TGCAGTGCTAGAGACCCTCGACAGGGAGGGCTAAATGAGCAGTTCTTC. It codes for CSARDPRQGGLNEQFF.

The rearrangement joins TRBV6-1 to TRBJ2-7; the match to TRBD2 covers 9 bases. This CDR3 region has 15 residues. CDR1 is MNHNS and CDR2 is SASEGT in the germline V gene. With 4 bases clipped from V and 0 bases from J, the junction kept 4 bases outside the gene matches. The CDR3 sequence is CASSGSGGSSYEQYF. CDR3 nucleotide sequence: TGTGCCAGCAGTGGTAGCGGGGGCAGCTCCTACGAGCAGTACTTC.

This clonotype was observed a few times. The chain links TRBV6-1 to TRBJ1-1; 9 positions agree with TRBD1. The CDR3 sequence is 13 residues long. V lost 10 bases to trimming and J lost 1 base; unmatched junction nucleotides: 4. Per the germline V gene, CDR1 is MNHNS and CDR2 is SASEGT. The CDR3 region has the DNA TGTGCCACCCGACAGGGGGGGAACACTGAAGCTTTCTTT. Its translation: CATRQGGNTEAFF.

CDR3 in DNA: TGTGCCAGCAGCCTACCTAGCGGGGGAGGTTACAATGAGCAGTTCTTC. Translated, it gives CASSLPSGGGYNEQFF. The chain has TRBV13 and TRBJ2-1, with TRBD2 matching over 10 bases. Germline trimming cut 5 bases from V and 4 bases from J; bases unmatched to any gene: 8. Germline V gene data show CDR1 as PRHDT and CDR2 as FYEKMQ (reference sequence). CDR3 length equals 16 residues.

This clonotype was counted at least ten times. The gene calls are TRBV6-2 or TRBV6-3 and TRBJ2-3, with TRBD2 matching 9 bases. The CDR3 extends over 17 amino acids. Germline CDR1 is MNHEY and CDR2 is SVGEGT. Trimming removed 1 base from V and 2 bases from J; junction bases left unmatched: 7. The CDR3 protein is CASSYFLGGGATDTQYF. DNA for the CDR3: TGTGCCAGCAGTTACTTCCTTGGCGGGGGGGCCACAGATACGCAGTATTTT.

This clonotype has more than one count but fewer than ten. The gene calls are TRBV7-9 and TRBJ2-5; no clear D gene. The germline CDR1 and CDR2 sequences are SEHNR and FQNEAQ (reference sequence). V lost 2 bases and J lost 2, with 12 bases in between. CDR3 length: 15 amino acids. The CDR3 spells CASSLFVRLQETQYF. The CDR3 bases are TGTGCCAGCAGCTTATTTGTCCGTTTACAAGAGACCCAGTACTTC.

The chain recombines TRBV20-1 with TRBJ2-7; 12 positions match TRBD2. Germline assignment: CDR1 DFQATT and CDR2 SNEGSKA (reference sequence). V shed 2 bases and J 3 bases; nucleotides not matched to a gene: 5. The CDR3 totals 15 residues. CDR3 region: CSARLAGGPDYEQYF. CDR3 sequence (DNA): TGCAGTGCTAGACTAGCGGGGGGGCCGGACTACGAGCAGTACTTC.

CDR3 nucleotide sequence: TGCAGCGTTGATGGGATTGTCGGGGTCTATGGGACATCCGACAATGAGCAGTTCTTC. This encodes CSVDGIVGVYGTSDNEQFF. V is TRBV29-1 and J is TRBJ2-1; a possible D gene is TRBD1 (6 bases). This CDR3 is 19 amino acids long. The V end was cut by 3 bases, the J end by 5 bases, with 29 bases between. CDR1 is SQVTM and CDR2 is ANQGSEA in the germline V gene.

This clonotype was observed a handful of times. The V call is TRBV29-1, the J call TRBJ1-2, with D tentatively TRBD1 (5 bases). This CDR3 is 13 amino acids long. With 3 bases removed from V and 2 bases from J, the gap between germline ends came to 10 bases. Germline CDR1 SQVTM, CDR2 ANQGSEA. In DNA form, the CDR3 reads TGCAGCGTTGAGGGCAGGGTGAACTATGGCTACACCTTC. Its translation: CSVEGRVNYGYTF. The full variable domain, with the rest looked up from reference TRBV29-1 and TRBJ1-2, is SAVISQKPSRDICQRGTSLTIQCQVDSQVTMMFWYRQQPGQSLTLIATANQGSEATYESGFVIDKFPISRPNLTFSTLTVSNMSPEDSSIYLCSVEGRVNYGYTFGSGTRLTVV.

The V gene is TRBV7-3, the J gene TRBJ1-1; D not certain. CDR1 and CDR2 (germline): SGHTA, FQGTGA. V gave up 5 bases and J gave up 0 bases, with 13 bases separating them. This CDR3 has 15 residues. The CDR3 protein is CASSRQGRLNTEAFF. Written as DNA, the CDR3 is TGTGCCAGCAGCCGCCAAGGACGTCTGAACACTGAAGCTTTCTTT.

As for this clonotype: The junction departs from germline at one end; a sequencing error may be responsible. V and J are TRBV6-2 or TRBV6-3 and TRBJ2-5; a possible D gene is TRBD2 (6 bases). The CDR3 totals 13 residues. The germline V gene encodes CDR1 MNHEY and CDR2 SVGEGT. CDR3 residues: CASSYGGKETQYF. The CDR3, as DNA: TGTGCCAGCAGTTATGGAGGGAAAGAGACCCAATACTTC.

The V call is TRBV2, the J call TRBJ2-7; the D gene is possibly TRBD1 (6 bases). Germline CDR1 is SNHLY and CDR2 is FYNNEI. V shed 5 bases and J shed 0 bases, with 14 bases lying between them. The CDR3 covers 15 residues. CDR3 nucleotide sequence: TGTGCCAGCAGTTTCGGGAACAGGGACTCCTACGAGCAGTACTTC. This codes for CASSFGNRDSYEQYF.